There are a few counts of the clone carrying this T cell receptor (beta chain). Its antigen is as yet unknown. These data originate in a study of T cells after yellow fever vaccination. Overall study findings and caveats: Just a small share of clonotypes turned up in the CD4 compartment as well as the CD8 compartment. Most primary-vaccination clones reappeared after the booster (96% CD4, 88% CD8). Contamination of FACS-sorted repertoires by abundant clonotypes from the bulk population could occur.

The V gene end was trimmed by 0 bases and the J gene end by 4 bases; junction bases not matched to a gene: 5. CDR3 length: 16 amino acids. The germline V gene encodes CDR1 MNHEY and CDR2 SVGEGT. The TCR cDNA carried a universal primer site and UMIs from 5'RACE template switching. TCRdb reprocessed the 5' RACE reads with MiXCR, giving one entry per CDR3 protein. The sample lists 250,000 to 400,000 distinct CDR3 sequences, roughly 4.3% occurring once. Sequencing was performed on PBMCs, taken 5 days after the yellow fever booster vaccination. This clonotype was sampled from a man aged 18 to 29 who received the YFV17D yellow fever vaccine. The V gene is TRBV6-2 or TRBV6-3, the J gene TRBJ2-3, with 9 bases fitting TRBD2. CDR3 loop: CASSYSKSGGPDTQYF. The CDR3 DNA reads TGTGCCAGCAGTTACTCGAAGAGCGGGGGGCCAGATACGCAGTATTTT.